Presented here are 27 T cell receptor beta chains from one specimen sequenced in a study of T cells after yellow fever vaccination. One entry per CDR3 protein, called by TCRdb with MiXCR from the 5' RACE reads. The table lists under 600,000 distinct CDR3 sequences, around a fifth of them singletons, with about 15% in the top ten. The sequencing used PBMCs, collected less than 25 days after the first yellow fever vaccination. The receptors originated from a man aged 18-30 years who received the YFV17D yellow fever vaccine.

A few counts support this clonotype. The chain has TRBV5-1 and TRBJ2-7, with 13 positions matching TRBD2. With V trimmed by 4 bases and J by 3 bases, 13 bases remained unmatched. Germline V CDR1 and CDR2: SGHRS, YFSETQ. This CDR3 comprises 18 residues. CDR3 coding DNA: TGCGCCAGCAGCCTAGGCGATACTAGCGGGGGGGAAATCTACGAGCAGTACTTC. Amino acid sequence: CASSLGDTSGGEIYEQYF.

In its sample, this clonotype was seen a few times. The genes are TRBV5-1 and TRBJ1-3; tentative D call: TRBD1 (5 bases). Germline CDR1 and CDR2: SGHRS and YFSETQ. V was pared by 4 bases and J by 0 bases, with 20 bases between. The CDR3 totals 18 residues. The CDR3 loop reads CASSRTTGTADSGNTIYF. CDR3 in DNA: TGCGCCAGCAGCAGGACTACCGGGACGGCCGACTCTGGAAACACCATATATTTT. The entire variable domain, with the rest obtained from reference TRBV5-1 and TRBJ1-3, is as follows: KAGVTQTPRYLIKTRGQQVTLSCSPISGHRSVSWYQQTPGQGLQFLFEYFSETQRNKGNFPGRFSGRQFSNSRSEMNVSTLELGDSALYLCASSRTTGTADSGNTIYFGEGSWLTVV.

This clonotype showed up just a few times. This chain's CDR3 is CASSPSGGYGTEAFF. The CDR3 DNA reads TGTGCCAGCAGCCCCTCAGGAGGGTACGGCACTGAAGCTTTCTTT. The gene calls are TRBV11-2 and TRBJ1-1; no clear D gene. The CDR3 spans 15 residues. Between the trimmed V and J ends, which lost 5 bases and 4 bases, there was a span of 17 bases. The germline gives CDR1 SGHAT, CDR2 FQNNGV.

This clonotype was seen a few times. This chain connects TRBV2 to TRBJ2-1; TRBD2 aligns across 9 bases. The V gene's germline CDR1 is SNHLY and CDR2 FYNNEI. The length of the CDR3 is 14 residues. V shed 6 bases and J 2 bases; nucleotides not matched to a gene: 2. The CDR3 spells CASRERGAYNEQFF. As DNA, the CDR3 is TGTGCCAGCAGGGAGCGGGGGGCCTACAATGAGCAGTTCTTC.

This chain links TRBV28 with TRBJ1-5; D is undetermined. This CDR3 comprises 17 residues. Germline lookup yields CDR1 MDHEN and CDR2 SYDVKM. V was shortened by 1 base and J by 7 bases, with 20 bases between the two germline ends. The chain's CDR3 is CASSLLSEGVGTQPQHF. The CDR3 DNA reads as TGTGCCAGCAGTTTATTATCAGAGGGAGTAGGTACGCAGCCCCAGCATTTT.

The chain joins TRBV5-1 to TRBJ2-4, with TRBD1 identical over 7 bases. CDR3 size: 16 residues. The germline V gene encodes CDR1 SGHRS and CDR2 YFSETQ. Trimming removed 4 bases from V and 0 bases from J; junction bases left unmatched: 7. Here the CDR3 DNA reads TGCGCCAGCAGCCTGACAGGGCGACTAGCCAAAAACATTCAGTACTTC. Its protein is CASSLTGRLAKNIQYF.

This clonotype was counted ten times or more. The rearrangement uses TRBV6-2 or TRBV6-3 and TRBJ1-2, with D hard to call. CDR1 and CDR2 from the germline V gene are MNHEY and SVGEGT. V was trimmed by 11 bases and J by 3 bases, leaving 16 bases between them. The CDR3 has 13 residues. The CDR3 DNA reads TGTGCCCCAAAGGAGGAGATACACTATGGCTACACCTTC. Residues: CAPKEEIHYGYTF.

Only a few counts were recorded for this clonotype. The chain employs TRBV20-1 and TRBJ2-3, with D perhaps being TRBD1 or TRBD2 (5 bases each). The CDR3 is 11 residues long. CDR1 is DFQATT, CDR2 SNEGSKA, per germline (reference sequence). The V gene lost 1 base and the J gene lost 9 bases, with 8 bases spanning the gap. CDR3 in DNA: TGCAGTGCTAGAGCGGGGCAGACGCAGTATTTT. Translation: CSARAGQTQYF.

The chain links TRBV6-1 to TRBJ1-1; D may be TRBD1 (5 bases). Germline CDR1 is MNHNS and CDR2 is SASEGT. The CDR3 loop spans 14 amino acids. Trimming removed 11 bases at V and 1 base at J, with 17 bases between. The CDR3 sequence is CALNSAQGNTEAFF. In DNA form, the CDR3 reads TGTGCCCTAAACAGCGCCCAGGGGAACACTGAAGCTTTCTTT.

This chain uses TRBV20-1 with TRBJ2-2, with D perhaps TRBD2 (6 bases). This CDR3 is 12 amino acids long. V was pared by 5 bases and J by 6 bases, with 10 bases between. CDR1 is DFQATT, CDR2 SNEGSKA, per germline (reference sequence). The CDR3, as DNA: TGCAGTGCTGGCAGGGAGGCCGGGGAGCTGTTTTTT. Translated, it gives CSAGREAGELFF.

V is TRBV12-3 or TRBV12-4 and J is TRBJ2-1, with D perhaps matching TRBD2 (6 bases). CDR3 length: 12 residues. V lost 4 bases to trimming and J lost 15 bases, with 16 bases between them. DNA of the CDR3: TGTGCCAGCAGTTCCTCCGGGACTCCGACGTTCTTC. This encodes CASSSSGTPTFF.

This clonotype was counted only a few times. The genes are TRBV5-1 and TRBJ2-3; D perhaps matches TRBD1 (5 bases). The V gene's germline CDR1 is SGHRS and CDR2 YFSETQ. Trimming cost V 1 base and J 0 bases, with 15 bases left between them. The CDR3 consists of 17 residues. CDR3 sequence: CASSLRGAEHSTDTQYF. CDR3 sequence (DNA): TGCGCCAGCAGCTTGAGGGGCGCCGAACATAGCACAGATACGCAGTATTTT.

This clonotype showed up just a few times. The gene calls are TRBV12-3 or TRBV12-4 and TRBJ1-5; no reliable D call. The CDR3 is made up of 12 amino acids. The V end lost 2 bases, the J end lost 6 bases, and 5 bases lay between the germline ends. The CDR3 region is CASSLSVQPQHF. The DNA for the CDR3 is TGTGCCAGCAGTTTAAGTGTTCAGCCCCAGCATTTT.

The rearrangement joins TRBV30 to TRBJ2-5, with D possibly TRBD2 on 5 matching bases. This CDR3 has 11 amino acids. Germline loops: CDR1 GTSNPN, CDR2 SVGIG (reference sequence). V was trimmed by 5 bases and J by 12 bases, leaving 16 bases between them. The CDR3: CAWGETGVKYF. CDR3 sequence (DNA): TGTGCCTGGGGGGAGACCGGAGTCAAGTACTTC.

This clonotype was seen more than once but under ten times. The rearrangement joins TRBV6-2 or TRBV6-3 to TRBJ2-5; 10 bases are shared with TRBD2. CDR1 is MNHEY, CDR2 SVGEGT, per germline. This CDR3 contains 15 residues. J lost 5 bases, V lost 4 bases, and 7 bases had no gene match. In DNA, the CDR3 is TGTGCCAGCAGTTTCGAAGCGGGGGGGCTGGAGACCCAGTACTTC. Translating it yields CASSFEAGGLETQYF.

This clonotype has a count of ten or more. The chain links TRBV10-3 to TRBJ1-6; 9 bases are a match to TRBD1. The germline V gene encodes CDR1 ENHRY and CDR2 SYGVKD. This CDR3 is 14 amino acids long. With V trimmed by 5 bases and J by 10 bases, 6 bases remained unmatched. Written as DNA, the CDR3 is TGTGCCATCAGTCCCGGGACAGGGAACTCACCCCTCCACTTT. Residues: CAISPGTGNSPLHF.

This clonotype was counted between two and nine times. The rearrangement uses TRBV28 and TRBJ2-1, with a weak D call TRBD1 (7 bases). V shed 7 bases and J shed 12 bases, with 16 bases lying between them. Germline V CDR1 and CDR2: MDHEN, SYDVKM. CDR3 length: 12 residues. CDR3 bases: TGTGCCAGCACCCAGGGGGGCAGGCGGCAGTTCTTC. Translating it yields CASTQGGRRQFF.

This clonotype was found a few times. The rearrangement joins TRBV5-1 to TRBJ2-5; the match to TRBD1 covers 7 bases. The CDR3 sequence is 15 residues long. Germline values: CDR1 SGHRS, CDR2 YFSETQ. V lost 1 base to trimming and J lost 2 bases; unmatched junction nucleotides: 5. The CDR3 DNA follows: TGCGCCAGCAGCTTGTTAGGGACAGTACAAGAGACCCAGTACTTC. This sequence encodes CASSLLGTVQETQYF.

The gene calls are TRBV29-1 and TRBJ2-2; possible D gene TRBD1, 6 bases. Trimming removed 6 bases from V and 6 bases from J, with 11 bases in between. This CDR3 contains 12 residues. Germline CDR1 SQVTM, CDR2 ANQGSEA. CDR3 bases: TGCAGCGTCCCAGGGGTTCCCGGGGAGCTGTTTTTT. This gives the protein CSVPGVPGELFF.

This clonotype was found a few times. CDR3 amino acids: CASSEGTVKTQYF. The CDR3 DNA reads as TGCGCCAGCAGTGAGGGGACAGTGAAGACCCAGTACTTC. The J gene is TRBJ2-5, the V gene TRBV10-2; TRBD1 aligns across 7 bases. Germline V gives CDR1 WSHSY, CDR2 SAAADI. Losses at the gene ends were 2 bases for V and 6 bases for J; bases not matched to a gene: 3. The CDR3 contains 13 residues.

The genes are TRBV6-1 and TRBJ2-7, with 9 bases identical to TRBD1. Per the germline V gene, CDR1 is MNHNS and CDR2 is SASEGT. The CDR3 extends over 13 amino acids. Trimming cost V 6 bases and J 4 bases; bases outside gene matches: 4. The CDR3 DNA reads TGTGCCAGCAGGGGACAGGGTTGGTACGAGCAGTACTTC. Protein: CASRGQGWYEQYF.

For the CDR3, the DNA is TGTGCCAGCACAAAATACAGGGGTCCAGATACGCAGTATTTT. It codes for CASTKYRGPDTQYF. The chain carries TRBV6-1 and TRBJ2-3; the match to TRBD1 covers 7 bases. V shed 7 bases, J shed 4 bases, and the junction held 8 bases outside the gene matches. CDR1 and CDR2 (germline): MNHNS, SASEGT. The CDR3 runs 14 residues.

The chain couples TRBV6-5 to TRBJ2-7, with TRBD1 matching 7 bases. CDR1 and CDR2 from the germline V gene are MNHEY and SVGAGI. Trimming took 5 bases from V and 2 from J; bases not matched to a gene: 6. The CDR3 sequence is 14 residues long. The CDR3 nucleotides read TGTGCCAGCAGTACTACAGGGGTTCCCTACGAGCAGTACGTC. Amino acid sequence: CASSTTGVPYEQYV.

This clonotype has more than one count but fewer than ten. The V call is TRBV20-1, the J call TRBJ2-5, with 8 bases lining up with TRBD1. The germline V gene has CDR1 DFQATT and CDR2 SNEGSKA (reference sequence). The CDR3 has 14 amino acids. Germline trimming cut 8 bases from V and 5 bases from J; bases unmatched to any gene: 13. The CDR3 here is CSPQDRVGRETQYF. The CDR3, as DNA: TGCAGTCCCCAGGACAGGGTGGGACGGGAGACCCAGTACTTC.

CDR3 in DNA: TGTGCCAGCAGCTCTATAACCACCGGGGAGCTGTTTTTT. This codes for CASSSITTGELFF. The rearrangement uses TRBV13 and TRBJ2-2; D remains unclear. Germline values: CDR1 PRHDT, CDR2 FYEKMQ (reference sequence). Trimming shortened V by 4 bases and J by 4 bases, and 7 bases separated the two germline ends. This CDR3 is built from 13 residues.

This clonotype was observed a handful of times. The CDR3 reads CASSLPRGGDEQYF. CDR3 coding DNA: TGCGCCAGCAGCCTCCCCAGAGGAGGGGACGAGCAGTACTTC. This sequence joins TRBV4-1 and TRBJ2-7; a weak D match, TRBD2 (6 bases). CDR3 size: 14 residues. The germline CDR1 and CDR2 sequences are MGHRA and YSYEKL. Trimming removed 4 bases at V and 5 bases at J, with 15 bases between.

This clonotype came up many times. V and J are TRBV5-1 and TRBJ2-1; tentatively, D is TRBD1 (6 bases). The CDR3 spans 16 residues. V was trimmed by 4 bases and J by 4 bases, leaving 18 bases between them. Germline CDR1 SGHRS, CDR2 YFSETQ. The CDR3 region has the DNA TGCGCCAGCAGCGAGGAACAGGGCCTACCTTACAATGAGCAGTTCTTC. It encodes CASSEEQGLPYNEQFF.